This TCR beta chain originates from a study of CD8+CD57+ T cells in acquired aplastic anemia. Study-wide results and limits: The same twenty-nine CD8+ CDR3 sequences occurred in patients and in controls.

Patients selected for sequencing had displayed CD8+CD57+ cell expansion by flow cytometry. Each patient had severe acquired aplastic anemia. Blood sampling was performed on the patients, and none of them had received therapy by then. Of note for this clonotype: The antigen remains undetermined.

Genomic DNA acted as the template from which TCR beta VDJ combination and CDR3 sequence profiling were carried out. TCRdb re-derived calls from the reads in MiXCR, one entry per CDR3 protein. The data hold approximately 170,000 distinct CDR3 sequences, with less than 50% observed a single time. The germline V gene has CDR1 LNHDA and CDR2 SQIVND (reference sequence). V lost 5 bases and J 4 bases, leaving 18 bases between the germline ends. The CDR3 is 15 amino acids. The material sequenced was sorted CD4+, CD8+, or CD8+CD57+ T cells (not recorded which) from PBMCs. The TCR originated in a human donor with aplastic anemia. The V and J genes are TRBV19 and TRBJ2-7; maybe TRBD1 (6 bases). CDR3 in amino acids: CASSQIDRTGYEQYF. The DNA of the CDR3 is TGTGCCAGTAGTCAAATCGACAGGACCGGTTACGAGCAGTACTTC.